This T cell receptor (beta chain) was captured in a study of T cell responses to AZD1222 COVID-19 vaccine. Trimming cost V 1 base and J 4 bases, with 11 bases left between them. The length of the CDR3 is 13 residues. Germline CDR1 is GTSNPN and CDR2 is SVGIG (reference sequence). This table comes from immunoSEQ multiplex PCR, and its TCRdb copy is limited to in-frame clones, with some not included. The table shows more than 55,000 clones, with nearly 90% occurring only once. Study results and limitations: Dominant at 160-218 and 743-854, vaccine-associated CD4 TCRs also spanned spike. The donor cohort was predominantly white British with a female majority, and clonal diversity may have been underestimated. Scientists sampled the repertoires only once the peak T cell response had passed.

A remark on this clone: Antigen: not known.

The sequences come from peripheral blood, collected 28 days after the second AZD1222 dose. This chain uses TRBV30 with TRBJ2-7; perhaps D is TRBD1 or TRBD2 (5 bases each). This TCR derives from an adult who received the AZD1222 COVID-19 vaccine. The CDR3 DNA reads as TGTGCCTGGAGTGGTGGGACCATATACGAGCAGTACTTC. It translates to CAWSGGTIYEQYF.